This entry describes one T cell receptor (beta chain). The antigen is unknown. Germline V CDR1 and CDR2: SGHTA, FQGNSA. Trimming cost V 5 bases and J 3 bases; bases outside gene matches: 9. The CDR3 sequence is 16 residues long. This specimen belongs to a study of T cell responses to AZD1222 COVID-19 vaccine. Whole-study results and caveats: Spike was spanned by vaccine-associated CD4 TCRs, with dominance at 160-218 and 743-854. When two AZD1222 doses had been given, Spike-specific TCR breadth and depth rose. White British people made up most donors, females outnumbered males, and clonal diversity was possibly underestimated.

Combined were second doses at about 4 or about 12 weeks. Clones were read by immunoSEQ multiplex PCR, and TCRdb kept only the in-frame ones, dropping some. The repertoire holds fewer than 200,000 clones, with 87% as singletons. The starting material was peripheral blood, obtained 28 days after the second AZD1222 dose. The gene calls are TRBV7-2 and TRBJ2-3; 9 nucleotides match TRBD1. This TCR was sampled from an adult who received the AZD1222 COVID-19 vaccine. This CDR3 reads CASSGIGDRVTDTQYF. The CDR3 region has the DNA TGTGCCAGCAGCGGCATAGGGGACAGGGTAACAGATACGCAGTATTTT.